This record concerns one T cell receptor (beta chain) sequence. Its antigen is not identified. The CDR3 is 15 residues long. V gave up 8 bases and J gave up 1 base, with 14 bases separating them. Germline CDR1 MDHEN, CDR2 SYDVKM. The data were taken from a study of siplizumab effects on memory and regulatory T cells. Data came from immunoSEQ multiplex PCR; TCRdb stores just in-frame clones and leaves some out. Of tens of thousands of clones in the sample, over 80% are singletons; the top ten hold 1.5% to 2%. General observations from the study: The study found naive T cells seemingly more diverse than memory cells and seemingly major alloresponse contributors.

The sequencing sample was made of Tregs sorted from blood. The J gene is TRBJ2-2, the V gene TRBV28; D is ambiguous. The sequence derives from a human donor in good health. The CDR3, as DNA: TGTGCCAGCGTAGGGCTGCCTTTGAACACCGGGGAGCTGTTTTTT. It yields the protein CASVGLPLNTGELFF.